The clone carrying this TCR beta chain was counted ten times or more. Together with thyroid ultrasound, orbital computed tomography, serum thyroxine and TRAb, clinical symptoms were used for diagnoses. Amplified regions were TCR beta CDR3 sequences from RNA transcripts. A set of HTBI primers served as the primers for a first-round RT-PCR of the TCR CDR3. MiXCR, applied by TCRdb to the multiplex PCR reads, yields one record per CDR3 protein. The sample lists some 200,000 distinct CDR3 sequences, less than 20% seen once, with around 52% in the top ten. The record originates from a study of T cells in Graves' hyperthyroidism and ophthalmopathy. Germline loops: CDR1 LNHDA, CDR2 SQIVND (reference sequence). Trimming removed 6 bases at V and 2 bases at J, with 14 bases between. The length of the CDR3 is 15 residues.

The sequenced sample was blood. J is TRBJ2-1 and V is TRBV19; possibly TRBD2 for D (5 bases). This receptor was identified in a woman in her 50s with Graves' hyperthyroidism. DNA for the CDR3: TGTGCCAGTAGCAAGCCGGGGAACGCCTACAATGAGCAGTTCTTC. This codes for CASSKPGNAYNEQFF.